The 3 T cell receptor beta chains given below trace back to one sample, sequenced in a study of T cell repertoires in cytomegalovirus infection. TCRdb reprocessed the reads via MiXCR and lists one record per CDR3 protein. Among approximately 990,000 distinct CDR3 sequences, roughly a third were seen once, and the ten largest hold over 10%. Antigen specificity for these receptors is unknown. The input for sequencing was cultured CD8+ T cells from PBMCs, taken from culture after CMV antigen stimulation. These receptors were collected from a human donor in good health (CMV status not recorded). Some clones in this sample may be carry-over from other donors' samples.

This chain uses TRBV20-1 with TRBJ2-1; D not resolved. In germline, CDR1 is DFQATT, CDR2 SNEGSKA (reference sequence). Trimming took off 1 base at V and 5 bases at J, with 6 bases between the two ends. This CDR3 is 12 amino acids long. In nucleotides, the CDR3 is TGCAGTGCTAGAGCCGGGCACAATGAGCAGTTCTTC. Translated, it gives CSARAGHNEQFF.

This clonotype was counted only a few times. The chain couples TRBV6-2 or TRBV6-3 to TRBJ2-1; TRBD2 matches 14 bases. The CDR3 runs to 21 residues. The V and J ends lost 1 base and 0 bases, in that order; junction bases with no gene match: 11. Per the germline V gene, CDR1 is MNHEY and CDR2 is SVGEGT. Written as DNA, the CDR3 is TGTGCCAGCAGTTACTTTTATCCCGGGACTAGCGGGGGCCTCTCCTACAATGAGCAGTTCTTC. The encoded protein is CASSYFYPGTSGGLSYNEQFF.

The chain is built from TRBV20-1 and TRBJ1-2; unclear D gene. With 3 bases removed from V and 4 bases from J, the gap between germline ends came to 18 bases. The CDR3 is 15 amino acids. From germline, CDR1 is DFQATT and CDR2 SNEGSKA (reference sequence). The CDR3 loop reads CSASGLRTKVYGYTF. For the CDR3, the DNA is TGCAGTGCTAGTGGACTCCGAACCAAGGTCTATGGCTACACCTTC.